The 19 T cell receptor beta chains presented below share a single source sample, sequenced in a study of shared clonotypes between healthy human individuals. Assay used: immunoSEQ multiplex PCR; TCRdb lists only in-frame clones, some missing. This table holds a few hundred thousand clones, 65% to 70% found once. Sequencing was carried out using memory CD4+ T cells sorted from blood. Subset noted: CD45RA-negative fraction. The receptor set was obtained from a man under 40 in good health.

The chain is built from TRBV6-1 and TRBJ2-3; the D is unclear. V was trimmed by 2 bases and J by 7 bases, leaving 4 bases between them. The germline V gene has CDR1 MNHNS and CDR2 SASEGT. This CDR3 spans 11 amino acids. CDR3 coding DNA: TGTGCCAGCAGTGAACCGAATACGCAGTATTTT. This translates into CASSEPNTQYF.

The chain carries TRBV16 and TRBJ2-1, with a possible D match to TRBD2 (5 bases). V shed 4 bases and J shed 0 bases, with 10 bases lying between them. The V gene's germline CDR1 is KGHSY and CDR2 FQNENV. The CDR3 has 15 residues. The CDR3 DNA sequence: TGTGCCAGCAGCCCCCCCGGAGGCTCCTACAATGAGCAGTTCTTC. This encodes CASSPPGGSYNEQFF.

In this sample, this clone turned up a few times. The chain links TRBV29-1 to TRBJ2-7; 8 nucleotides line up with TRBD2. The germline CDR1 and CDR2 sequences are SQVTM and ANQGSEA. V gave up 7 bases and J gave up 0 bases; unmatched junction bases: 5. CDR3 size: 13 residues. CDR3 in amino acids: CSGAGGVSYEQYF. The CDR3 coding sequence is TGCAGCGGTGCGGGAGGAGTCTCCTACGAGCAGTACTTC.

The chain uses TRBV7-2 and TRBJ2-7; 8 bases agree with TRBD1. This CDR3 region has 15 residues. Germline values: CDR1 SGHTA, CDR2 FQGNSA. J gave up 3 bases and V 4 bases, and 8 bases lay outside the gene matches. The chain's CDR3 is CASSSSGGVGYEQYF. CDR3 coding DNA: TGTGCCAGCAGCTCTTCAGGGGGCGTTGGCTACGAGCAGTACTTC.

The gene calls are TRBV30 and TRBJ2-7, with TRBD2 matching 10 bases. The CDR3 is made up of 14 amino acids. J gave up 0 bases and V 4 bases, and 3 bases lay outside the gene matches. CDR1 GTSNPN and CDR2 SVGIG come from the germline V gene (reference sequence). CDR3 loop: CAWTTSGNSYEQYF. The CDR3 nucleotides read TGTGCCTGGACTACTAGCGGGAACTCCTACGAGCAGTACTTC.

The chain combines TRBV7-2 with TRBJ2-1; 7 positions match TRBD2. This CDR3 comprises 13 residues. V lost 7 bases and J lost 13; bases outside the gene matches: 13. Germline lookup yields CDR1 SGHTA and CDR2 FQGNSA. The CDR3 spells CASMLNGGREQFF. As DNA, the CDR3 is TGTGCCAGCATGCTGAATGGGGGGAGGGAACAGTTCTTC.

The chain is built from TRBV5-6 and TRBJ2-7, with D uncertain. The CDR3 is made up of 13 amino acids. Germline V gene lookup returns CDR1 SGHDT and CDR2 YYEEEE. V dropped 5 bases and J dropped 6 bases, with 15 bases sitting between them. This CDR3 is CASSSASSAEQYF. DNA of the CDR3: TGTGCCAGCAGTTCGGCCTCGTCGGCCGAGCAGTACTTC.

The chain carries TRBV4-3 and TRBJ2-1, with 8 bases fitting TRBD2. The CDR3 is 18 amino acids. Germline CDR1 and CDR2: LGHNA and YSLEER. With V trimmed by 0 bases and J by 3 bases, 10 bases remained unmatched. The CDR3 nucleotides read TGCGCCAGCAGCCAAGAGGGCCCGGGACTAGGCCGCTACAATGAGCAGTTCTTC. Its translation: CASSQEGPGLGRYNEQFF.

The chain links TRBV7-2 to TRBJ2-1; 8 bases are a match to TRBD2. This CDR3 spans 17 amino acids. Germline loops: CDR1 SGHTA, CDR2 FQGNSA. With 6 bases clipped from V and 2 bases from J, the junction kept 12 bases outside the gene matches. The CDR3 reads CASRETPGLGAYNEQFF. CDR3 sequence (DNA): TGTGCCAGCAGGGAAACCCCGGGACTAGGGGCCTACAATGAGCAGTTCTTC.

The rearrangement uses TRBV10-3 and TRBJ2-1; D uncertain. The CDR3 length is 13 residues. CDR1 is ENHRY, CDR2 SYGVKD, per germline. Trimming shortened V by 6 bases and J by 6 bases, and 12 bases separated the two germline ends. Written as DNA, the CDR3 is TGTGCCATCAGGAGTATGCAAATCAATGAGCAGTTCTTC. Translated: CAIRSMQINEQFF.

J is TRBJ1-2 and V is TRBV10-1; D is unclear. The CDR3 is 12 residues long. Germline-derived CDR1 and CDR2 are WNHNN and SYGVQD (reference sequence). Between the trimmed V and J ends, which lost 6 bases and 6 bases, there was a span of 11 bases. The CDR3 nucleotides read TGCGCCAGCAGGGACCGGGCTGATGGCTACACCTTC. Its protein product is CASRDRADGYTF.

The CDR3 DNA is TGCGCCAGCAGCCGCACCCCGGGACAGGTGGGATACGAGCAGTACTTC. As protein: CASSRTPGQVGYEQYF. The chain uses TRBV4-1 and TRBJ2-7, with 8 nucleotides matching TRBD1. From germline, CDR1 is MGHRA and CDR2 YSYEKL. The CDR3 is 16 amino acids. J was trimmed by 4 bases and V by 4 bases; bases with no gene match: 12.

This clone was seen a few times. J is TRBJ2-3 and V is TRBV28, with 7 positions matching TRBD1. CDR1 MDHEN and CDR2 SYDVKM come from the germline V gene. Trimming cost V 7 bases and J 2 bases; bases outside gene matches: 6. The CDR3 is 14 amino acids. This CDR3 is CASIGDRVTDTQYF. CDR3 nucleotides: TGTGCCAGCATAGGGGACAGAGTCACAGATACGCAGTATTTT.

This clone was recorded only once. The genes are TRBV13 and TRBJ1-3, with unresolved D. CDR1 and CDR2 from the germline V gene are PRHDT and FYEKMQ (reference sequence). CDR3 length: 17 residues. V dropped 2 bases and J dropped 0 bases, with 14 bases sitting between them. The CDR3 reads CASSLHPRRDSGNTIYF. The CDR3 nucleotides are TGTGCCAGCAGCTTACATCCCCGACGTGACTCTGGAAACACCATATATTTT.

V is TRBV15 and J is TRBJ2-5; 11 nucleotides agree with TRBD2. The ends lost 5 bases at V and 1 base at J; junction bases unmatched: 0. This CDR3 has 14 amino acids. Germline V gene data show CDR1 as LNHNV and CDR2 as YYDKDF (reference sequence). CDR3 DNA sequence: TGTGCCACCAGCGGGACTAGCGGCCAAGAGACCCAGTACTTC. This gives the protein CATSGTSGQETQYF.

The chain couples TRBV28 to TRBJ2-7, with D possibly matching TRBD2 (5 bases). CDR3 size: 14 residues. The germline CDR1 and CDR2 sequences are MDHEN and SYDVKM. V lost 5 bases to trimming and J lost 0 bases, with 11 bases between them. CDR3 residues: CASSALGSSYEQYF. The CDR3 DNA sequence: TGTGCCAGCAGTGCCCTAGGGAGCTCCTACGAGCAGTACTTC.

The chain joins TRBV5-4 to TRBJ1-2, with TRBD1 as a possible D gene (6 bases). The CDR3 is 15 residues long. Germline V gene lookup returns CDR1 SGHNT and CDR2 YYREEE (reference sequence). The V gene lost 5 bases and the J gene lost 4 bases, with 18 bases spanning the gap. CDR3 sequence (DNA): TGTGCCAGCAGTTTACTCCAGGGGTACGGCTATGGCTACACCTTC. Its protein is CASSLLQGYGYGYTF.

This sequence joins TRBV2 and TRBJ1-4, with 7 bases that match TRBD1. J was trimmed by 5 bases and V by 1 base; bases with no gene match: 4. This CDR3 is 15 amino acids long. CDR1 and CDR2 (germline): SNHLY, FYNNEI. The CDR3 region is CASSEGQGTNEKLFF. In DNA form, the CDR3 reads TGTGCCAGCAGTGAAGGACAGGGCACGAATGAAAAACTGTTTTTT. The variable domain in full, with the rest retrieved from reference TRBV2 and TRBJ1-4, is EPEVTQTPSHQVTQMGQEVILRCVPISNHLYFYWYRQILGQKVEFLVSFYNNEISEKSEIFDDQFSVERPDGSNFTLKIRSTKLEDSAMYFCASSEGQGTNEKLFFGSGTQLSVL.

There are a few counts of this clone. The chain recombines TRBV5-1 with TRBJ1-1; 11 bases are a match to TRBD1. Germline loops: CDR1 SGHRS, CDR2 YFSETQ. This CDR3 is 15 amino acids long. The ends lost 4 bases at V and 6 bases at J; junction bases unmatched: 8. This chain's CDR3 is CASSPGQGAWAEAFF. The CDR3 DNA is TGCGCCAGCAGCCCTGGACAGGGGGCTTGGGCTGAAGCTTTCTTT.